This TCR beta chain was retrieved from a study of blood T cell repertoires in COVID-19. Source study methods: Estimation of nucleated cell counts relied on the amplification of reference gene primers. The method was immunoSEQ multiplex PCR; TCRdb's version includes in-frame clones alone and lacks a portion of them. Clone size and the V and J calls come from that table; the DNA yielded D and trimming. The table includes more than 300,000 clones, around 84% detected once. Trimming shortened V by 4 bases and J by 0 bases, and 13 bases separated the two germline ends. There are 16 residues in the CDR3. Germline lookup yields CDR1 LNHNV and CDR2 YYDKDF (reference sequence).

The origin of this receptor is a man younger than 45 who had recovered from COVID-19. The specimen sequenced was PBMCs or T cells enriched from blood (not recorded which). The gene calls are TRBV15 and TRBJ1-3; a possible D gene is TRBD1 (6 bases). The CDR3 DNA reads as TGTGCCACCAGCACCGGGACACCTTTCTCTGGAAACACCATATATTTT. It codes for CATSTGTPFSGNTIYF.